The count of the clone carrying this TCR beta chain is one. This entry is derived from a study of blood T cell repertoires in COVID-19. The length of the CDR3 is 16 residues. The ends lost 8 bases at V and 5 bases at J; junction bases unmatched: 12. In germline, CDR1 is LNHDA, CDR2 SQIVND (reference sequence). Assay: immunoSEQ multiplex PCR; the TCRdb copy retains only in-frame clones and omits some. The repertoire consists of approximately 140,000 clones, with approximately 90% occurring once and the leading ten covering less than 20%. This receptor was taken from a man between 45 and 60 years old with active or convalescent COVID-19. The gene calls are TRBV19 and TRBJ2-1; 10 bases align to TRBD2. What was sequenced was peripheral blood. DNA for the CDR3: TGTGCCAGTCTCACCTCCGGGACTAGCGTACACAATGAGCAGTTCTTC. Translated, it gives CASLTSGTSVHNEQFF.